This T cell receptor beta chain was identified in a study of Graves' ophthalmopathy and Graves' hyperthyroidism. Study-level background: No treatment had been given when peripheral blood was collected at initial diagnosis. Broader study findings: The authors also found most expanded thyroid clonotypes above 0.001 frequency in blood.

This clonotype was observed a few times. Its specificity is unknown. Germline loops: CDR1 MNHNS, CDR2 SASEGT. There are 15 residues in the CDR3. Trimming removed 2 bases at V and 0 bases at J, with 7 bases between. The TCR beta CDR3 regions underwent amplification from RNA transcripts. First-round RT-PCR employed HTBI primers, with a second-round multiplex PCR after it. From the multiplex PCR reads, TCRdb called clonotypes with MiXCR, one entry per CDR3 protein. The sample shows about 400,000 distinct CDR3 sequences, about 16% of them seen only once. Sequenced: peripheral blood. The receptor was isolated from a young woman with stable Graves' hyperthyroidism. V is TRBV6-1 and J is TRBJ2-2, with D uncertain. The CDR3 here is CASSEQLANTGELFF. CDR3 nucleotides: TGTGCCAGCAGTGAACAACTCGCGAACACCGGGGAGCTGTTTTTT.